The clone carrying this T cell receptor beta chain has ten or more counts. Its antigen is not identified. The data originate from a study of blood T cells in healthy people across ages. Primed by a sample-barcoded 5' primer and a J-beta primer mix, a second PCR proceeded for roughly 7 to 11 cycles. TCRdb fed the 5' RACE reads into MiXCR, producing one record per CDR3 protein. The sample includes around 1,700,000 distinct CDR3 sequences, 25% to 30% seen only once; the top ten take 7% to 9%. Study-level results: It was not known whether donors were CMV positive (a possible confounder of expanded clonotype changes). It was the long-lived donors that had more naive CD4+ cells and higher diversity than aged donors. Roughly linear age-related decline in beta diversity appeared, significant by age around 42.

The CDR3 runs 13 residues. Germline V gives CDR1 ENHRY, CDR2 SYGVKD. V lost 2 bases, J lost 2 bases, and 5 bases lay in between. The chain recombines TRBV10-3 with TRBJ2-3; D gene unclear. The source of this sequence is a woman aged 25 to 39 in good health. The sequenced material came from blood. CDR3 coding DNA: TGTGCCATCAGTGAGCCAACCACAGATACGCAGTATTTT. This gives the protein CAISEPTTDTQYF.